The next 8 T cell receptor beta chains were all read from a single sample in a study of blood T cell repertoires in COVID-19. Using immunoSEQ multiplex PCR, the repertoire was profiled, and TCRdb retains in-frame clones only, with some absent. The repertoire holds 65,000 to 90,000 clones, roughly nine tenths seen once, with approximately 10% in the top ten. Sequenced sample: peripheral blood. All receptors come from a man older than 75 with acute or convalescent COVID-19.

Of note for this clone: This specimen includes other DNA sequences encoding the same CDR3. The V gene is TRBV5-1, the J gene TRBJ2-2, with D possibly matching TRBD1 (5 bases). The V end was cut by 2 bases, the J end by 4 bases, with 6 bases between. The germline V gene encodes CDR1 SGHRS and CDR2 YFSETQ. CDR3 length: 13 residues. The CDR3 reads CASSLDSTGELFF. The CDR3 nucleotides read TGCGCCAGCAGCTTAGACAGCACCGGGGAGCTGTTTTTT.

This chain links TRBV24-1 with TRBJ2-2, with 8 bases lining up with TRBD1. The germline CDR1 and CDR2 sequences are KGHDR and SFDVKD. The CDR3 spans 14 residues. V lost 8 bases, J lost 7 bases, and 8 bases stayed unmatched. This chain's CDR3 is CATMDRVGVGELFF. CDR3 DNA sequence: TGTGCCACCATGGACAGGGTAGGGGTCGGGGAGCTGTTTTTT.

V and J are TRBV5-4 and TRBJ2-7, with 9 positions matching TRBD2. This CDR3 comprises 14 residues. J gave up 5 bases and V 3 bases, and 6 bases lay outside the gene matches. Germline CDR1 reads SGHNT; CDR2 reads YYREEE (reference sequence). The CDR3 here is CASSYGLASDEQYF. The CDR3 DNA reads TGTGCCAGCAGCTATGGACTAGCGTCCGACGAGCAGTACTTC.

This chain joins TRBV5-6 and TRBJ2-1; 10 nucleotides align to TRBD1. There are 16 residues in the CDR3. CDR1 is SGHDT, CDR2 YYEEEE, per germline. J lost 1 base, V lost 4 bases, and 5 bases had no gene match. This CDR3 reads CASSTGTGVSYNEQFF. CDR3 bases: TGTGCCAGCAGCACCGGGACAGGGGTTTCCTACAATGAGCAGTTCTTC.

The chain joins TRBV2 to TRBJ2-5; TRBD2 aligns across 7 bases. Germline values: CDR1 SNHLY, CDR2 FYNNEI. The junction had 11 bases not matched to a gene; V was cut back by 5 bases and J by 5 bases. The CDR3 has 15 amino acids. CDR3 bases: TGTGCCAGCAGTTTGAAGCGGGGTTACGGGGAGACCCAGTACTTC. Protein: CASSLKRGYGETQYF.

The chain joins TRBV18 to TRBJ1-2; TRBD1 is a possible D gene (5 bases). In germline, CDR1 is KGHSH, CDR2 LQKENI. The CDR3 runs to 14 residues. V dropped 2 bases and J dropped 0 bases, with 7 bases sitting between them. CDR3 bases: TGTGCCAGCTCACCAGGGGCCACTAACTATGGCTACACCTTC. Translation gives CASSPGATNYGYTF.

CDR3 nucleotide sequence: TGTGCCTGGACCGGAGGAGGGGCTAACTATGGCTACACCTTC. This encodes CAWTGGGANYGYTF. The gene calls are TRBV30 and TRBJ1-2; possible D gene TRBD1, 5 bases. Germline assignment: CDR1 GTSNPN and CDR2 SVGIG (reference sequence). There are 14 residues in the CDR3. The ends were cut back, 4 bases at V and 0 bases at J, with 12 bases in the middle.

The genes are TRBV19 and TRBJ1-1; D perhaps matches TRBD1 (6 bases). Trimming left V 4 bases short and J 2 bases short, with 17 bases between. Germline V gene data show CDR1 as LNHDA and CDR2 as SQIVND (reference sequence). This CDR3 has 16 residues. DNA of the CDR3: TGTGCCAGTAGTAGCCCCTCGGGGGGCCCCAACACTGAAGCTTTCTTT. The encoded protein is CASSSPSGGPNTEAFF.